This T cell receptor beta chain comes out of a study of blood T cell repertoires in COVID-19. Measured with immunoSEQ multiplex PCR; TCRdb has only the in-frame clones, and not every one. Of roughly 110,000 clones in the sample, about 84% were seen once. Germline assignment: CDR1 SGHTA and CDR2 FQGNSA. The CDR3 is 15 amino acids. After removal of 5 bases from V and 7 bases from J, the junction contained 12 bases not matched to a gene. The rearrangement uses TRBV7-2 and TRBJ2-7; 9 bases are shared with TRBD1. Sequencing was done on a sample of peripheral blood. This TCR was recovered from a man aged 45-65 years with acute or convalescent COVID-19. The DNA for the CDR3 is TGTGCCAGCAGCGCCAACCCGGGACAGGGAAGGGAGCAGTACTTC. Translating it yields CASSANPGQGREQYF.